The sequence of this TCR beta chain was determined in a study of blood T cell repertoires in COVID-19. Enrolment of Seattle patients took place during active infection, and they were followed longitudinally. Germline CDR1 and CDR2: MNHEY and SVGAGI. V was shortened by 8 bases and J by 0 bases, with 11 bases between the two germline ends. The CDR3 loop spans 14 amino acids. Only in-frame clones appear in the TCRdb table, and some are missing; sequencing was by immunoSEQ multiplex PCR. Of roughly 230,000 clones detected, around 90% appear once; the ten largest clones hold roughly 2%. The sequenced material came from peripheral blood. The chain employs TRBV6-5 and TRBJ2-1; maybe TRBD2 (6 bases). This receptor was obtained from a woman aged 55-70 years with COVID-19, enrolled during active disease. The CDR3 protein is CASDRDFSYNEQFF. The CDR3 DNA reads TGTGCCAGCGATCGGGACTTCTCCTACAATGAGCAGTTCTTC.